This TCR beta chain was found in a study of radiotherapy plus CTLA-4 blockade in lung cancer. Study details: Patients showed objective responses in roughly 19% of cases and disease control in approximately 28%.

The germline V gene encodes CDR1 SGHNT and CDR2 YENEEA. Trimming took 5 bases from V and 4 from J, leaving 18 bases between them. The CDR3 runs 15 residues. General study findings and limits: Researchers report tumor-derived TCR clones expanding in blood after radiotherapy plus ipilimumab.

Produced via immunoSEQ multiplex PCR; TCRdb's table is partial and in-frame only. Seen here are around 130,000 clones, 80% to 90% observed once, and the top ten hold approximately 7.2%. This clone came up once. Its target is unknown. The V gene is TRBV11-3, the J gene TRBJ2-7, with D perhaps TRBD1 (5 bases). The TCR sequence derives from a human donor with non-small cell lung cancer that progressed on radiotherapy plus ipilimumab. The source material was peripheral blood, sampled from a patient treated with radiotherapy plus ipilimumab. CDR3 nucleotide sequence: TGTGCCAGCAGCACGGGTCCCCTCAGGGCTTACGAGCAGTACTTC. Its translation: CASSTGPLRAYEQYF.